This T cell receptor beta chain came from a study of graft-versus-host responses after intestinal transplantation. This clone has only one observation. Its antigen is as yet unknown. The CDR3 runs to 14 residues. V was trimmed by 3 bases and J by 1 base, leaving 10 bases between them. The germline CDR1 and CDR2 sequences are LNHDA and SQIVND (reference sequence). Only in-frame clones appear in the TCRdb table, and some are missing; sequencing was by immunoSEQ multiplex PCR. The repertoire includes about 130,000 clones, nearly 95% of them detected once, and about 0.18% sits in the top ten. Sequenced here: unstimulated CD4+ T cells sorted from spleen or lymph node cells, sampled before intestinal transplant. The chain joins TRBV19 to TRBJ2-7; a weak D match, TRBD1 (5 bases). The sequence derives from a human donor who received an intestinal transplant. DNA of the CDR3: TGTGCCAGTAGTATTGAAAGGGGTTCCTACGAGCAGTACTTC. Encoded protein: CASSIERGSYEQYF.